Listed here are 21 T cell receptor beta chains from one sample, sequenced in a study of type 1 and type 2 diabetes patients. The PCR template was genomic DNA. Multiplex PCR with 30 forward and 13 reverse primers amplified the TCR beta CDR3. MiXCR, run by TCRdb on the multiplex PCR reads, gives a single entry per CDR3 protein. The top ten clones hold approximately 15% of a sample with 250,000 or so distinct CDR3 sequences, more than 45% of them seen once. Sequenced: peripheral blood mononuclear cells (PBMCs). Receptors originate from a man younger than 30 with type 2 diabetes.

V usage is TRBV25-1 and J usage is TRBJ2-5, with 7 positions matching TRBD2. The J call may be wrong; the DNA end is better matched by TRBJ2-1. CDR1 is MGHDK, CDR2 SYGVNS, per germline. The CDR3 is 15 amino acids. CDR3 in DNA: TGTGCCAGCAGTGATGGGGAGGGTTGGAGCAATGAGCAGTTCTTC. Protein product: CASSDGEGWSNEQFF.

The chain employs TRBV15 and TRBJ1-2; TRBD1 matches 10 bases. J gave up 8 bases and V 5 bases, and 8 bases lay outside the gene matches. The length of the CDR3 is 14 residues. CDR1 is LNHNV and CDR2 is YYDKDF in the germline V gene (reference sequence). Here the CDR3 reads CATSPRTGGGGYTF. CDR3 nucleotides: TGTGCCACCAGCCCCCGGACAGGGGGAGGCGGCTACACCTTC.

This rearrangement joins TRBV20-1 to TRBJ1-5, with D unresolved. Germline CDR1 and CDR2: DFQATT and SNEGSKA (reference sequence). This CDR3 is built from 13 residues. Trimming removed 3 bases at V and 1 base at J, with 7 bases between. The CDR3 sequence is CSASGPSNQPQHF. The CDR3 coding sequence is TGCAGTGCTAGTGGCCCAAGCAATCAGCCCCAGCATTTT.

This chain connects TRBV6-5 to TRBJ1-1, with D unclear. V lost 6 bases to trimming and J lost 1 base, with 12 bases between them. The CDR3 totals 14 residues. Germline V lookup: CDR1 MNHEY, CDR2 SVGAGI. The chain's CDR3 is CASRTHSKNTEAFF. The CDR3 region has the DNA TGTGCCAGCAGAACGCACAGTAAGAACACTGAAGCTTTCTTT.

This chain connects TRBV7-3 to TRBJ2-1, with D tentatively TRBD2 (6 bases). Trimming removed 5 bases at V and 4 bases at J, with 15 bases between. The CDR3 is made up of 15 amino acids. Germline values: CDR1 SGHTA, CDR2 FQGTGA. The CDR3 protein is CASSPQGGGYNEQFF. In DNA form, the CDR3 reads TGTGCCAGCAGCCCCCAGGGAGGCGGATACAATGAGCAGTTCTTC.

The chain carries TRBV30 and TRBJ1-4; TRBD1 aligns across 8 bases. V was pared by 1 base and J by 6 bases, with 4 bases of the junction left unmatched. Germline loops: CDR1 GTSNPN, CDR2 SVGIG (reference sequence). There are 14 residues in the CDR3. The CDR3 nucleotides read TGTGCCTGGAGTGGGACAGGGTATGATGAAAAACTGTTTTTT. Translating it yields CAWSGTGYDEKLFF.

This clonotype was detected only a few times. CDR3 sequence (DNA): TGCAGTGCTAGTCTAGCGGGGGGGCTAGACACCGGGGAGCTGTTTTTT. This translates into CSASLAGGLDTGELFF. This chain uses TRBV20-1 with TRBJ2-2, with 12 bases aligning to TRBD2. V shed 3 bases and J 3 bases; nucleotides not matched to a gene: 5. CDR3 length equals 16 residues. Germline V lookup: CDR1 DFQATT, CDR2 SNEGSKA (reference sequence).

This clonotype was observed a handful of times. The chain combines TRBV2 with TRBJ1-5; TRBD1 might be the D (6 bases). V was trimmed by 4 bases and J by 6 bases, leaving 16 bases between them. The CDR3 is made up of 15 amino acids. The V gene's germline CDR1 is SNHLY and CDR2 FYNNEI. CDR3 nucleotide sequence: TGTGCCAGCAGTGGCCAGGGGATAGGTACTCAGCCCCAGCATTTT. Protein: CASSGQGIGTQPQHF.

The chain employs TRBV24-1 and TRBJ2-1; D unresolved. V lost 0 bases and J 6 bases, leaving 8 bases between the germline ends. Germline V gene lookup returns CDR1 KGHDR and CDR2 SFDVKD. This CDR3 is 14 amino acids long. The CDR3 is CATSDLRGGNEQFF. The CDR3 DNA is TGTGCCACCAGTGATTTGCGAGGTGGCAATGAGCAGTTCTTC.

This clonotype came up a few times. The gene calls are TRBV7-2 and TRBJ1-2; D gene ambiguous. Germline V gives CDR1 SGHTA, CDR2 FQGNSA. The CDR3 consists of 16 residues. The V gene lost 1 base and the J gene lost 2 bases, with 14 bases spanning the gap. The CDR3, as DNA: TGTGCCAGCAGCTTAGAGGAAAAATGGATAAACTATGGCTACACCTTC. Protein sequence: CASSLEEKWINYGYTF.

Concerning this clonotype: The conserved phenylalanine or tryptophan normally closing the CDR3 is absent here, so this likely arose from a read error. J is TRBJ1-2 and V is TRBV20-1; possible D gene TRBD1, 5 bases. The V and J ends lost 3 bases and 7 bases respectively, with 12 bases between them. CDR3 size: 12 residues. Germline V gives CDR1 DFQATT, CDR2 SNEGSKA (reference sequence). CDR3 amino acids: CSARTDEGGYTL. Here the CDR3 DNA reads TGCAGTGCTAGGACAGATGAGGGTGGCTACACCCTC.

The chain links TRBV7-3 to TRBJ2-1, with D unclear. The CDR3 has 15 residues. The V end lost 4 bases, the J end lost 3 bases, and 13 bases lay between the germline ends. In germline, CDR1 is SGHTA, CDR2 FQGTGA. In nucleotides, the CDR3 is TGTGCCAGCAGCTCCCCTGCGTGGCTCTACAATGAGCAGTTCTTC. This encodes CASSSPAWLYNEQFF. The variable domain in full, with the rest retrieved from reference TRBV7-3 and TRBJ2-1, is GAGVSQTPSNKVTEKGKYVELRCDPISGHTALYWYRQSLGQGPEFLIYFQGTGAADDSGLPNDRFFAVRPEGSVSTLKIQRTERGDSAVYLCASSSPAWLYNEQFFGPGTRLTVL.

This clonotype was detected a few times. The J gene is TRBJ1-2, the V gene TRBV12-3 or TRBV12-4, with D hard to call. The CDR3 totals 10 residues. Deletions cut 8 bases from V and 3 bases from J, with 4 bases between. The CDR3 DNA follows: TGTGCCAGCGGGTACTATGGCTACACCTTC. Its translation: CASGYYGYTF.

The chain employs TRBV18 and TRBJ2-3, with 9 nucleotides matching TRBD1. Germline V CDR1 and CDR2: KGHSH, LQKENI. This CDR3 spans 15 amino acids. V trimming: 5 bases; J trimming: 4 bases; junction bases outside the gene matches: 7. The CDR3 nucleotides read TGTGCCAGCTCAACTGGGACAGGGCGTCCAGATACGCAGTATTTT. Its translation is CASSTGTGRPDTQYF.

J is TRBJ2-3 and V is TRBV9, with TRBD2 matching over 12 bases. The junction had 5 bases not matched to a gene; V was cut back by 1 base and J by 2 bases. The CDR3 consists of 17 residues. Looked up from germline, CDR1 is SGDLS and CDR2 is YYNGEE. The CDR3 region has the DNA TGTGCCAGCAGCGTACTCGGACTAGCGGGATTCACAGATACGCAGTATTTT. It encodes CASSVLGLAGFTDTQYF.

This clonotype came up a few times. CDR3 nucleotide sequence: TGTGCCAGCAGCTTACTTACAGGATTAAATGAGCAGTTCTTC. This translates into CASSLLTGLNEQFF. The chain uses TRBV11-2 and TRBJ2-1, with a weak D call TRBD1 (5 bases). Germline CDR1 SGHAT, CDR2 FQNNGV. CDR3 length: 14 amino acids. Deletions cut 2 bases from V and 7 bases from J, with 12 bases between.

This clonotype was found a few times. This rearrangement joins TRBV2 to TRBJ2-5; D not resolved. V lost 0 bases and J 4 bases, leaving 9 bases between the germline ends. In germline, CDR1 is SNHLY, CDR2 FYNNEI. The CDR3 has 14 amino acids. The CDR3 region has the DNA TGTGCCAGCAGTGAAGCGCTTCGAGGAGAGACCCAGTACTTC. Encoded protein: CASSEALRGETQYF.

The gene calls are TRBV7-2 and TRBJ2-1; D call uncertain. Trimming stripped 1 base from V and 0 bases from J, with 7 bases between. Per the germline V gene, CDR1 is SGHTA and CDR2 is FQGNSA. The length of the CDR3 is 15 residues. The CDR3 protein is CASSLVSYSYNEQFF. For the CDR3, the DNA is TGTGCCAGCAGCTTAGTCAGTTACTCCTACAATGAGCAGTTCTTC.

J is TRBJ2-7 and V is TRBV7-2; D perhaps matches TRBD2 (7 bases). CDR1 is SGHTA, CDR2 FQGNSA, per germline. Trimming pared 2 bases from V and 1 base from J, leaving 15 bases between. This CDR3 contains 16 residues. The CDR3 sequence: CASSLPVRGGSYEQYF. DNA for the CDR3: TGTGCCAGCAGCTTACCCGTCAGGGGAGGGTCCTACGAGCAGTACTTC.

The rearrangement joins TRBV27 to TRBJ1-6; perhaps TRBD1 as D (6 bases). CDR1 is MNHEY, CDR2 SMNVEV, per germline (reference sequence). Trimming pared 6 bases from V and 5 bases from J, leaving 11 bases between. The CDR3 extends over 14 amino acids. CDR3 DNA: TGTGCCAGCAGCTTCCGGGACAATAATTCACCCCTCCACTTT. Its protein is CASSFRDNNSPLHF.

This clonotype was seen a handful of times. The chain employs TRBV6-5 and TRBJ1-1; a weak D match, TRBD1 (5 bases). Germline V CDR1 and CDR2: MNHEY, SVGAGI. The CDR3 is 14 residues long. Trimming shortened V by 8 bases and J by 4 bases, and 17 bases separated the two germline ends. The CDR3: CASGGAGWITEAFF. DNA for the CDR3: TGTGCCAGCGGAGGTGCAGGGTGGATCACTGAAGCTTTCTTT.